The 2 T cell receptor beta chains presented below share a single source sample, sequenced in a study of monozygotic twins with inflammatory bowel disease. TCRdb re-called the 5' RACE reads and gives one entry per CDR3 protein, without DNA. The sample includes 40,000 to 45,000 distinct CDR3 sequences. Sequencing was performed on blood. These receptors all stem from a human donor with ulcerative colitis or Crohn's disease, or a healthy co-twin of an affected twin (not recorded which).

The chain couples TRBV20-1 to TRBJ2-5. The germline CDR1 and CDR2 sequences are DFQATT and SNEGSKA (reference sequence). The CDR3 sequence is 16 residues long. This chain's CDR3 is CSVIGQSTSKTETQYF.

J is TRBJ2-7 and V is TRBV7-7; as DNA is missing, the TRBD2 call by TCRdb cannot be tested. This CDR3 region has 15 residues. Looked up from germline, CDR1 is SSHAT and CDR2 is FNYEAQ (reference sequence). This CDR3 reads CATPGSGGSSYEQYF.